This T cell receptor (beta chain) appears in the sequencing data of a study of response to subunit inactivated influenza vaccine. Trimming cost V 2 bases and J 6 bases, with 17 bases left between them. Germline CDR1 is SGHDT and CDR2 is YYEEEE. This CDR3 comprises 15 residues. Study-level findings and limits: Authors suggested each seasonal influenza vaccination recruits few new T cells.

This clonotype has at least ten counts. Its antigen is still unknown. Via MiXCR, TCRdb re-called the RT-PCR reads, giving one row per CDR3 protein. This table has more than 550,000 distinct CDR3 sequences, approximately 12% appearing once. Sample: PBMCs from blood, taken on the day of vaccination. The TCR was taken from a man aged 50-60 years who received an inactivated influenza vaccine. The V gene is TRBV5-6, the J gene TRBJ1-1; D is undetermined. The CDR3 here is CASSFPNTGSSEAFF. In nucleotides, the CDR3 is TGTGCCAGCAGCTTTCCAAATACGGGGTCCTCTGAAGCTTTCTTT.